This passage covers 17 T cell receptor beta chains from one sample sequenced in a study of blood T cell repertoires in COVID-19. TCRdb's table, derived via immunoSEQ multiplex PCR, lists solely in-frame clones and lacks some. This sample has more than 90,000 clones, with about four fifths found just once. Specimen: peripheral blood. These receptors originate from a man aged 80 or over with acute or convalescent COVID-19.

This rearrangement joins TRBV4-3 to TRBJ2-2; 8 nucleotides line up with TRBD1. The CDR3 is 16 residues long. The germline V gene encodes CDR1 LGHNA and CDR2 YSLEER. The J segment lost 0 bases and the V segment lost 3 bases, leaving 3 bases of the junction unmatched. The CDR3 sequence is CASSQVTGANTGELFF. The CDR3 nucleotides are TGCGCCAGCAGCCAGGTGACAGGGGCGAACACCGGGGAGCTGTTTTTT.

This chain joins TRBV19 and TRBJ2-7, with TRBD1 matching over 7 bases. V lost 4 bases and J lost 9; bases outside the gene matches: 21. Germline CDR1 reads LNHDA; CDR2 reads SQIVND (reference sequence). CDR3 length equals 17 residues. The CDR3 region is CASSTLPGQQSYKGQYF. CDR3 DNA sequence: TGTGCCAGTAGTACTTTGCCGGGACAGCAATCTTATAAAGGGCAGTACTTC.

V is TRBV25-1 and J is TRBJ1-4, with 7 bases fitting TRBD1. The CDR3 runs 16 residues. V shed 3 bases and J 6 bases; nucleotides not matched to a gene: 10. Germline V lookup: CDR1 MGHDK, CDR2 SYGVNS. DNA of the CDR3: TGTGCCAGCAGTGACATACGGACAGGTCGGGATGAAAAACTGTTTTTT. It translates to CASSDIRTGRDEKLFF.

V and J are TRBV5-4 and TRBJ2-3, with a weak D call TRBD1 (5 bases). The CDR3 has 15 residues. CDR1 SGHNT and CDR2 YYREEE come from the germline V gene (reference sequence). V dropped 1 base and J dropped 1 base, with 10 bases sitting between them. CDR3 bases: TGTGCCAGCAGCTTGAGGGGTGGAGGCACAGATACGCAGTATTTT. Translation gives CASSLRGGGTDTQYF.

The chain uses TRBV5-1 and TRBJ2-3; D is unclear. There are 18 residues in the CDR3. Trimming stripped 2 bases from V and 2 bases from J, with 21 bases between. Germline V gene sequence: CDR1 SGHRS, CDR2 YFSETQ. CDR3 sequence: CASSFRGHSLADTDTQYF. The CDR3 DNA reads TGCGCCAGCAGCTTTCGAGGTCATTCCCTCGCCGACACAGATACGCAGTATTTT. The entire variable domain, with the rest obtained from reference TRBV5-1 and TRBJ2-3, is as follows: KAGVTQTPRYLIKTRGQQVTLSCSPISGHRSVSWYQQTPGQGLQFLFEYFSETQRNKGNFPGRFSGRQFSNSRSEMNVSTLELGDSALYLCASSFRGHSLADTDTQYFGPGTRLTVL.

The J gene is TRBJ1-4, the V gene TRBV7-9; D unresolved. The germline V gene has CDR1 SEHNR and CDR2 FQNEAQ (reference sequence). The CDR3 totals 14 residues. V lost 4 bases and J 4 bases, leaving 10 bases between the germline ends. The CDR3 DNA reads TGTGCCAGCAGCTCCACCGGGATTAATGAAAAACTGTTTTTT. This translates into CASSSTGINEKLFF.

The chain links TRBV5-5 to TRBJ2-7; a possible D gene is TRBD1 (6 bases). V gave up 2 bases and J gave up 0 bases, with 15 bases separating them. CDR1 SGHKS and CDR2 YYEKEE come from the germline V gene (reference sequence). CDR3 length: 16 amino acids. CDR3 sequence (DNA): TGTGCCAGCAGCTTCCAGGGACACCTGAGCTCCTACGAGCAGTACTTC. Protein product: CASSFQGHLSSYEQYF.

V usage is TRBV24-1 and J usage is TRBJ2-5, with 9 nucleotides matching TRBD1. Germline V gene data show CDR1 as KGHDR and CDR2 as SFDVKD. Trimming removed 4 bases from V and 5 bases from J; junction bases left unmatched: 7. The CDR3 totals 15 residues. CDR3 sequence (DNA): TGTGCCACCAGTGACTCAGCCGGGACAGGGGAGACCCAGTACTTC. This translates into CATSDSAGTGETQYF.

The chain joins TRBV6-6 to TRBJ1-3; no reliable D call. Germline-derived CDR1 and CDR2 are MNHNY and SVGAGI (reference sequence). Trimming pared 2 bases from V and 2 bases from J, leaving 7 bases between. The CDR3 extends over 14 amino acids. In DNA form, the CDR3 reads TGTGCCAGCAGTTACAATGGAGCTGGAAACACCATATATTTT. Translating it yields CASSYNGAGNTIYF.

The sample holds a few counts of this clone. The chain combines TRBV27 with TRBJ1-6, with no clear D. The CDR3 totals 14 residues. CDR1 and CDR2 from the germline V gene are MNHEY and SMNVEV (reference sequence). V lost 5 bases and J lost 5, with 10 bases in between. The CDR3 protein is CASSLRENNSPLHF. The CDR3 bases are TGTGCCAGCAGTCTTCGAGAGAATAATTCACCCCTCCACTTT.

The chain couples TRBV5-1 to TRBJ2-2; D might be TRBD2 (6 bases). CDR3 size: 15 residues. V was cut by 2 bases and J by 2 bases, with 10 bases left in between. Germline V gene lookup returns CDR1 SGHRS and CDR2 YFSETQ. The CDR3: CASSFLGLNTGELFF. CDR3 bases: TGCGCCAGCAGCTTCTTGGGACTTAACACCGGGGAGCTGTTTTTT. The variable domain in full, completed from reference TRBV5-1 and TRBJ2-2, reads KAGVTQTPRYLIKTRGQQVTLSCSPISGHRSVSWYQQTPGQGLQFLFEYFSETQRNKGNFPGRFSGRQFSNSRSEMNVSTLELGDSALYLCASSFLGLNTGELFFGEGSRLTVL.

The chain has TRBV10-1 and TRBJ2-4; D may be TRBD1 (6 bases). Trimming stripped 3 bases from V and 7 bases from J, with 10 bases between. Germline V gives CDR1 WNHNN, CDR2 SYGVQD (reference sequence). The CDR3 covers 13 residues. In nucleotides, the CDR3 is TGCGCCAGCAGTGAAAACAGGGACAACATTCAGTACTTC. It translates to CASSENRDNIQYF.

V and J are TRBV11-2 and TRBJ2-2; the D is unclear. V was pared by 0 bases and J by 5 bases, with 10 bases between. From germline, CDR1 is SGHAT and CDR2 FQNNGV. The CDR3 is 15 amino acids. CDR3 in amino acids: CASSLEFLPTGELFF. CDR3 in DNA: TGTGCCAGCAGCTTAGAATTTCTCCCGACCGGGGAGCTGTTTTTT.

The chain couples TRBV5-1 to TRBJ2-3; 9 bases are shared with TRBD2. The CDR3 has 13 residues. J lost 2 bases, V lost 10 bases, and 5 bases had no gene match. The germline gives CDR1 SGHRS, CDR2 YFSETQ. The CDR3 DNA follows: TGCGCCGGAAAGCGGGGGGACACAGATACGCAGTATTTT. The encoded protein is CAGKRGDTDTQYF.

The rearrangement links TRBV19 to TRBJ2-7; 9 bases line up with TRBD1. The junction had 11 bases not matched to a gene; V was cut back by 4 bases and J by 4 bases. The CDR3 is made up of 16 amino acids. In germline, CDR1 is LNHDA, CDR2 SQIVND (reference sequence). The CDR3 DNA reads TGTGCCAGTAGTACCTCCGGGACAGGGAAGAGTTACGAGCAGTACTTC. It yields the protein CASSTSGTGKSYEQYF.

This clone has a single count. This rearrangement joins TRBV7-2 to TRBJ1-2, with D perhaps matching TRBD1 (5 bases). This CDR3 region has 16 residues. Germline V gene lookup returns CDR1 SGHTA and CDR2 FQGNSA. V shed 4 bases and J shed 8 bases, with 23 bases lying between them. The CDR3 is CASSSFSGTTAGGYTF. The CDR3 DNA sequence: TGTGCCAGCAGCTCGTTTTCCGGGACTACCGCTGGGGGCTACACCTTC.

The V call is TRBV7-8, the J call TRBJ1-1, with unresolved D. The germline gives CDR1 SGHVS, CDR2 FQNEAQ. There are 13 residues in the CDR3. Deletions cut 1 base from V and 10 bases from J, with 13 bases between. The CDR3 DNA sequence: TGTGCCAGCAGCTTAGGTGGGGAGGAGGTAGCTTTCTTT. Its protein is CASSLGGEEVAFF.